These T cell receptor beta chains were read from a single sample in a study of OX40 agonist ivuxolimab in advanced cancers. Sequencing was performed with immunoSEQ multiplex PCR; in TCRdb, only in-frame clones are kept and a portion is missing. The data contain about 77,000 clones, roughly 89% of them singletons. Sequenced material: CD4+ or CD8+ T cells sorted from blood, taken in a trial of the OX40 agonist ivuxolimab. Receptor source: an adult with an advanced solid tumor such as melanoma, head and neck, liver or kidney cancer. Each CDR3 is given without its conserved first and last residue.

j_call v_call cdr3_aa
TRBJ2-5 TRBV28 ASSPILSAQY
TRBJ2-7 TRBV6-1 ASRLAFYEQY
TRBJ2-7 TRBV4-1 ASSQAESSYEQY
TRBJ2-7 TRBV4-1 ASSGLTAGGYEQY
TRBJ2-3 TRBV18 ASSPQGPTGDTQY
TRBJ1-3 TRBV10-3 AISESTGNTIY
TRBJ2-1 TRBV28 ASVSRVDEQF
TRBJ1-2 TRBV10-3 AISEIQGRVGGYT
TRBJ2-7 TRBV7-2 ASSLVAGPYEQY
TRBJ1-1 TRBV5-4 ASSLTQNTEAF
TRBJ2-2 TRBV6-1 ASSVLFGATGELF
TRBJ2-7 TRBV28 ASKFYGTGVGEQY
TRBJ1-1 TRBV9 ASSLQGSTEAF
TRBJ2-1 TRBV5-5 ASSLSRQGYNEQF
TRBJ2-7 TRBV5-5 ASSPPGGGFSSYEQY
TRBJ2-3 TRBV11-3 ASSPTGGKSDTQY
TRBJ2-2 TRBV10-3 AISKGQPTNTGELF
TRBJ2-5 TRBV7-2 ASSSQRRAGLETQY
TRBJ1-1 TRBV19 ASREGKGTEAF
TRBJ1-5 TRBV30 AWSKGQGIHQPQH
TRBJ1-2 TRBV4-1 ASSQETVNYGYT
TRBJ1-1 TRBV6-1 ASGRAGNTEAF
TRBJ2-5 TRBV9 ASSVWAGPQETQY
TRBJ2-1 TRBV18 ASSRESYNEQF
TRBJ1-5 TRBV10-2 ASSDWGYSNQPQH
TRBJ2-1 TRBV7-2 ASSPGTGLNEQF
TRBJ2-3 TRBV29-1 SVSRGPGDTQY
TRBJ2-3 TRBV10-2 ASRVDRGPDTQY
TRBJ2-1 TRBV5-1 ASSHQGLAWEQF
TRBJ1-6 TRBV5-4 ASSQGQGTSPLH
TRBJ1-4 TRBV6-6 ASFVGQINEKLF
TRBJ2-2 TRBV6-1 ASWAGPNTGELF
TRBJ1-4 TRBV5-1 ASSLSTTNEKLF
TRBJ2-2 TRBV2 ASSGHMDTGELF
TRBJ1-4 TRBV6-5 ASSRRVRGEKLF
TRBJ1-2 TRBV30 AWSHPGGILANYGYT
TRBJ2-3 TRBV2 ASSALTSGLDTQY
TRBJ2-7 TRBV5-1 ASSLLTSGPREQY
TRBJ2-5 TRBV27 ASSPGATGRIRETQY
TRBJ1-3 TRBV5-6 ASSILGRFSGNTIY
TRBJ1-4 TRBV7-9 ASSLRLTANNEKLF
TRBJ2-3 TRBV5-1 ASSPRKGSVTDTQY
TRBJ1-2 TRBV6-5 ASSSDRGYT
TRBJ1-1 TRBV5-8 ASSFGLVNTEAF
TRBJ1-3 TRBV11-2 ASSLPHSGNTIY
TRBJ2-6 TRBV9 ASSASLGSGANVLT
TRBJ1-2 TRBV6-1 ASSAPLDGYT
TRBJ2-7 TRBV28 ASITQGGSYEQY
TRBJ1-1 TRBV7-6 ASSLSRNTEAF
TRBJ2-7 TRBV4-2 ASSPREGGTYEQY
TRBJ1-2 TRBV6-5 ASSYLGWGGYT
TRBJ1-3 TRBV7-2 ASSLEGTSTIY
TRBJ1-2 TRBV27 ASSLSPTGDFYGYT
TRBJ2-7 TRBV4-1 ASSQVRTGVHEQY
TRBJ2-7 TRBV5-5 ASSLVGSGEQY
TRBJ1-1 TRBV30 AWRPLGNPGTEAF
TRBJ1-3 TRBV18 ASSPSGVVGNTIY
TRBJ2-5 TRBV6-6 ASSYVSGGETQY
TRBJ1-1 TRBV18 ASSPPSGNTEAF